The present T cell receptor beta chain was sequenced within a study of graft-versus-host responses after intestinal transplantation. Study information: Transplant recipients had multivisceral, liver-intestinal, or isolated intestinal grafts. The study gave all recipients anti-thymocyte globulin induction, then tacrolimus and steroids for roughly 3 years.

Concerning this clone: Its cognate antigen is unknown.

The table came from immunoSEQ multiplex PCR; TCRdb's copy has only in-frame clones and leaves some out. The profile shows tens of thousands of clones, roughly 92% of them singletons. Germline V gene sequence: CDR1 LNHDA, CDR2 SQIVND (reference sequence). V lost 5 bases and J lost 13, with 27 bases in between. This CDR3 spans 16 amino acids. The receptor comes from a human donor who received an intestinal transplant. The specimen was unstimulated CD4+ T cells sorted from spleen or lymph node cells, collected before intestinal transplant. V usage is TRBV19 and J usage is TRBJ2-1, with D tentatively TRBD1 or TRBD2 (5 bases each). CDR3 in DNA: TGTGCCAGTAGTCCCGAGGGGTCTAGATCCGAAAGGTCCCAGTTCTTC. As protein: CASSPEGSRSERSQFF. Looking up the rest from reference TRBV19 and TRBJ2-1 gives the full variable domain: DGGITQSPKYLFRKEGQNVTLSCEQNLNHDAMYWYRQDPGQGLRLIYYSQIVNDFQKGDIAEGYSVSREKKESFPLTVTSAQKNPTAFYLCASSPEGSRSERSQFFGPGTRLTVL.